This TCR beta chain was documented in a study of a mutant IDH1 vaccine in newly diagnosed glioma. Overall study context: Treated patients had a mean age of approximately 40 years and an approximately 62% male, roughly 40% female split. Study-level findings and limits: There were vaccine-induced immune responses in under 95% of the patients.

The time point here: baseline, week 1 (first vaccination visit). Treatment here: pre-vaccination baseline after standard-of-care therapy. A note on this clone: Its antigen is not known.

Trimming cost V 5 bases and J 1 base, with 15 bases left between them. CDR3 size: 16 residues. The germline V gene has CDR1 SGHTA and CDR2 FQGNSA. Libraries were prepared by immunoSEQ multiplex PCR; TCRdb keeps only in-frame clonotypes and omits some of them. The table includes tens of thousands of clones, about 80% detected once. The V and J genes are TRBV7-2 and TRBJ2-4, with D perhaps assigned TRBD1 or TRBD2 (5 bases each). The specimen comprised PBMCs, sampled from a glioma patient treated with radiotherapy, temozolomide or both. The receptor was isolated from a middle-aged woman with glioma. Here the CDR3 reads CASSIRVRDAKNIQYF. DNA of the CDR3: TGTGCCAGCAGCATCAGGGTGAGGGATGCCAAAAACATTCAGTACTTC.